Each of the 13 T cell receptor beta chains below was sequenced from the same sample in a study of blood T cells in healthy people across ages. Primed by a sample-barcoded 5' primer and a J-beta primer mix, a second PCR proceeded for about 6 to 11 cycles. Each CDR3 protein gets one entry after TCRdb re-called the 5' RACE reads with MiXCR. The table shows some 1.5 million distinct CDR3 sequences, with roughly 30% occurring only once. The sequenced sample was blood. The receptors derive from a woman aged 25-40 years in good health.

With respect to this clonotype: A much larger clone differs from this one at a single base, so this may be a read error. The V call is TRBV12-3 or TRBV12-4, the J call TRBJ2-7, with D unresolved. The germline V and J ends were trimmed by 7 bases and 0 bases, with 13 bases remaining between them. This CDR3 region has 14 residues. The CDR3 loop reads CASTEILDSYEQYF. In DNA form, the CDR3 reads TGTGCCAGCACCGAGATATTGGACTCCTACGAGCAGTACTTC.

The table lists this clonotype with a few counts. The CDR3 sequence: CSVHKAGNEKLFF. In DNA, the CDR3 is TGCAGTGTCCACAAGGCGGGGAATGAAAAACTGTTTTTT. This chain joins TRBV20-1 and TRBJ1-4; no clear D gene. This CDR3 spans 13 amino acids. Germline V gives CDR1 DFQATT, CDR2 SNEGSKA (reference sequence). Deletions cut 7 bases from V and 5 bases from J, with 14 bases between.

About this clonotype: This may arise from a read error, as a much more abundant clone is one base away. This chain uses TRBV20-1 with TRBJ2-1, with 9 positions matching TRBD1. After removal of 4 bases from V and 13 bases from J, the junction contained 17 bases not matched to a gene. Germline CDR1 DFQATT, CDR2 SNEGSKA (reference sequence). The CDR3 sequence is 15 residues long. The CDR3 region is CSAKQGANVQETQFF. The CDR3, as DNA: TGCAGTGCTAAACAGGGGGCGAACGTCCAAGAGACCCAGTTCTTC.

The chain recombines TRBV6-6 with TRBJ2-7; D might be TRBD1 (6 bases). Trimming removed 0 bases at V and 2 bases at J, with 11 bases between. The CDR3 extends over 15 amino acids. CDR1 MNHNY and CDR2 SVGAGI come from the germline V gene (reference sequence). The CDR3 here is CASSYSRQVPYEQYF. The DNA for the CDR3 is TGTGCCAGCAGTTACTCGAGACAGGTACCCTACGAGCAGTACTTC.

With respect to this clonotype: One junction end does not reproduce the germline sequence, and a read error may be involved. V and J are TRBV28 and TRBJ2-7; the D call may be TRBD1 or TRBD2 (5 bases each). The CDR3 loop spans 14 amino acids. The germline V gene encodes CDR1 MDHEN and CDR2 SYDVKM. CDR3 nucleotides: TGTGCCAGCAGAGAGGGGCTTATACGATACGAGCGGTACTTC. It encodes CASREGLIRYERYF.

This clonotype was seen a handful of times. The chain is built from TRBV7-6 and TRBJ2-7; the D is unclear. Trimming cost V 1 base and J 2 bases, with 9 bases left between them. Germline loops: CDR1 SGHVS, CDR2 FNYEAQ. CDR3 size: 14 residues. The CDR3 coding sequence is TGTGCCAGCAGCTTAGAGCAGAGTACCTACGAGCAGTACTTC. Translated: CASSLEQSTYEQYF.

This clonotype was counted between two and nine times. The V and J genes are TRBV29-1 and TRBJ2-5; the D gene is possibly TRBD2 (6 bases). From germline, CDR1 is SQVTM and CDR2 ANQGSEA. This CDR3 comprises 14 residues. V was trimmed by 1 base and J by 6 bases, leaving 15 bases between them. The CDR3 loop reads CSVEVGGAGKTQYF. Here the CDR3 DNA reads TGCAGCGTTGAAGTCGGAGGGGCGGGAAAGACCCAGTACTTC.

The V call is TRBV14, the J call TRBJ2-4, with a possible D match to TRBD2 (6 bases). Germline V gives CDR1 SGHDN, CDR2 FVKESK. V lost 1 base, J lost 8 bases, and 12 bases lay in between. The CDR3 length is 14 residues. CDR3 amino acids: CASSQGARGDIQYF. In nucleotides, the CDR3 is TGTGCCAGCAGCCAAGGGGCGCGGGGCGACATTCAGTACTTC.

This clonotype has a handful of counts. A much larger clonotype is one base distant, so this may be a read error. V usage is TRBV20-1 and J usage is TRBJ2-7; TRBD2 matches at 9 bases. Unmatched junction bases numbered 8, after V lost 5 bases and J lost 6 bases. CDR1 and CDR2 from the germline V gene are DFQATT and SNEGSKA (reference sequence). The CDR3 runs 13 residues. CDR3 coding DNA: TGCAGTGCTCCAAGAGCGGGAGGAGGCGAGCAGTACTTC. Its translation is CSAPRAGGGEQYF.

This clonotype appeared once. CDR3 sequence reads: CASSLDRGVEAFF. In DNA, the CDR3 is TGCGCCAGCAGCTTGGATCGAGGGGTTGAAGCTTTCTTT. The V gene is TRBV5-1, the J gene TRBJ1-1; possibly TRBD1 for D (5 bases). From germline, CDR1 is SGHRS and CDR2 YFSETQ. V lost 0 bases, J lost 7 bases, and 10 bases lay in between. This CDR3 is built from 13 residues. The full variable domain, completed using reference TRBV5-1 and TRBJ1-1, is KAGVTQTPRYLIKTRGQQVTLSCSPISGHRSVSWYQQTPGQGLQFLFEYFSETQRNKGNFPGRFSGRQFSNSRSEMNVSTLELGDSALYLCASSLDRGVEAFFGQGTRLTVV.

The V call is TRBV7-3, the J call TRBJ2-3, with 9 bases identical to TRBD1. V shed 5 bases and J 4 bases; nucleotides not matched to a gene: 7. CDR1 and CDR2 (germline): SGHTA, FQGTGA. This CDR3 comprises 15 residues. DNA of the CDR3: TGTGCCAGCAGCCCCGGGACAGGGTTATCAGATACGCAGTATTTT. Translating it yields CASSPGTGLSDTQYF.

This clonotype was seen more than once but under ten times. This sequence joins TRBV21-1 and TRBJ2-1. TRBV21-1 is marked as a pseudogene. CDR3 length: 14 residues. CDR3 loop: CASSNAARYGEQFF. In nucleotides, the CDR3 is TGTGCCAGCAGCAACGCGGCGCGATATGGTGAGCAGTTCTTC.

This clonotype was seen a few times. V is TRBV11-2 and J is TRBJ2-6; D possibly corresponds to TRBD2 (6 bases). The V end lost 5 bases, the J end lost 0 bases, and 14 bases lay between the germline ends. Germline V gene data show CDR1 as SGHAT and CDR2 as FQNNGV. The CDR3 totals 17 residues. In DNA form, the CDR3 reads TGTGCCAGCAGCGAAGGGCGGGGCGGCTCTGGGGCCAACGTCCTGACTTTC. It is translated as CASSEGRGGSGANVLTF. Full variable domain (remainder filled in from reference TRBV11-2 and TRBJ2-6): EAGVAQSPRYKIIEKRQSVAFWCNPISGHATLYWYQQILGQGPKLLIQFQNNGVVDDSQLPKDRFSAERLKGVDSTLKIQPAKLEDSAVYLCASSEGRGGSGANVLTFGAGSRLTVL.